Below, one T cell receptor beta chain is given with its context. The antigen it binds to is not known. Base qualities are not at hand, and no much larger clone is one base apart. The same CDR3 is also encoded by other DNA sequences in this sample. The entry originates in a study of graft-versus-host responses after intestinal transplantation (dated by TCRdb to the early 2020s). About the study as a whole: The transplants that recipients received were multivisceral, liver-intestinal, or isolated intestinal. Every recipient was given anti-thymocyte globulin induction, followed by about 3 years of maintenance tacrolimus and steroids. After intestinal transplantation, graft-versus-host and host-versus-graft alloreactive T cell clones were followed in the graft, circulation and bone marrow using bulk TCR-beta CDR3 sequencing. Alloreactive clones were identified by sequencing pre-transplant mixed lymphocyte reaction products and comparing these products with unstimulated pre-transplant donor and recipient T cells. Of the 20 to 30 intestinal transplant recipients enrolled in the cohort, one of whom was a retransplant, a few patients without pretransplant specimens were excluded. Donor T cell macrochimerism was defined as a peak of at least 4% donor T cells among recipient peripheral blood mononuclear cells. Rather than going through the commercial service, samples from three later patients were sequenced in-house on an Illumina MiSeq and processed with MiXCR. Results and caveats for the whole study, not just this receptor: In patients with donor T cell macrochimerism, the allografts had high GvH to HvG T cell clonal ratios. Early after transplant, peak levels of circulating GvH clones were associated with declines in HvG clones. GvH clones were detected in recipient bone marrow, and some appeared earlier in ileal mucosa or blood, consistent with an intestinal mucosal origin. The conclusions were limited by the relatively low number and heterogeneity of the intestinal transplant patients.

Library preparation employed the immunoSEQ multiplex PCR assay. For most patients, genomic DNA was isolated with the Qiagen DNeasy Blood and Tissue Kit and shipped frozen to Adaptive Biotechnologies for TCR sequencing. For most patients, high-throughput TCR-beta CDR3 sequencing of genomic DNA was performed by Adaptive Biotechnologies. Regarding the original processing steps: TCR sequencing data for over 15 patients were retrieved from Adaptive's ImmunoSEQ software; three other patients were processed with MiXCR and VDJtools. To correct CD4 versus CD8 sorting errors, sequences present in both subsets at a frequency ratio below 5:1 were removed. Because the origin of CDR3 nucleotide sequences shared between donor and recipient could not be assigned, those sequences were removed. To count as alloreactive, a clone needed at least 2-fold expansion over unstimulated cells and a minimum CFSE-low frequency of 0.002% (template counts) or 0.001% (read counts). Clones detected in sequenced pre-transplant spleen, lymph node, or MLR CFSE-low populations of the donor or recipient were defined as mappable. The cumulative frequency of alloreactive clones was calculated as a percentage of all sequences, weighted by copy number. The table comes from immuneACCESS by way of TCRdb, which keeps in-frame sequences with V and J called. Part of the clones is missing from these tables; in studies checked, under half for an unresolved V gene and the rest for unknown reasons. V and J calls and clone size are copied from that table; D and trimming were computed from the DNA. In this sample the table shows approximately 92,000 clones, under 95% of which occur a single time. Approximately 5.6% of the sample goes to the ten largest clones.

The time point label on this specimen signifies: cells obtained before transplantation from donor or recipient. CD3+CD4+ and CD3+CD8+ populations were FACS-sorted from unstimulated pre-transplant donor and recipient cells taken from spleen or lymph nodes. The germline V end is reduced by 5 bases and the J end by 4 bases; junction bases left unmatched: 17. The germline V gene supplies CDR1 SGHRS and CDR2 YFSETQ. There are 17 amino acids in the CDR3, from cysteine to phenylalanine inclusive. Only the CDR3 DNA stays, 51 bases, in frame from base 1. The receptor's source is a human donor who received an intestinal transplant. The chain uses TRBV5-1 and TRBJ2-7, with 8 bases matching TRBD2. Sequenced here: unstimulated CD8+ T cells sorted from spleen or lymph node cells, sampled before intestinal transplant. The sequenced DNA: TGCGCCAGCAGTTGCTCGGGATGCGGGACTAGTAGTTACGAGCAGTACTTC. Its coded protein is CASSCSGCGTSSYEQYF. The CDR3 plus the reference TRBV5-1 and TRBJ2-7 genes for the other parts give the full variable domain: KAGVTQTPRYLIKTRGQQVTLSCSPISGHRSVSWYQQTPGQGLQFLFEYFSETQRNKGNFPGRFSGRQFSNSRSEMNVSTLELGDSALYLCASSCSGCGTSSYEQYFGPGTRLTVT.